The 16 T cell receptor beta chains in this list originate from one sample, sequenced in a study of T cell changes during pregnancy in multiple sclerosis. Measured with immunoSEQ multiplex PCR; TCRdb has only the in-frame clones, and not every one. The data hold about 33,000 clones, with 91% observed a single time. The material was CD4+ T cells from peripheral blood mononuclear cells, obtained in the third trimester of pregnancy. The receptors originated from a female donor in good health, enrolled as a control in a pregnancy study.

The gene calls are TRBV2 and TRBJ2-3; TRBD2 matches at 11 bases. This CDR3 is 14 amino acids long. Trimming took 7 bases from V and 4 from J; bases not matched to a gene: 4. CDR1 and CDR2 from the germline V gene are SNHLY and FYNNEI. CDR3 DNA: TGTGCCAGCACTACTAGCGGGAGAGCAGATACGCAGTATTTT. Translated, it gives CASTTSGRADTQYF.

The chain uses TRBV28 and TRBJ1-3; D is ambiguous. The CDR3 length is 15 residues. The germline gives CDR1 MDHEN, CDR2 SYDVKM. Trimming shortened V by 5 bases and J by 0 bases, and 11 bases separated the two germline ends. CDR3 sequence: CASSTFVASGNTIYF. DNA for the CDR3: TGTGCCAGCAGTACCTTTGTGGCCTCTGGAAACACCATATATTTT.

V is TRBV14 and J is TRBJ2-5; 11 nucleotides match TRBD2. The germline gives CDR1 SGHDN, CDR2 FVKESK. The CDR3 sequence is 13 residues long. V was clipped by 5 bases and J by 5 bases; unmatched bases: 1. The DNA for the CDR3 is TGTGCCAGCAGCTGGACTAGCGGGGAGACCCAGTACTTC. Its translation is CASSWTSGETQYF.

The rearrangement uses TRBV14 and TRBJ2-3, with 10 bases fitting TRBD1. The V segment lost 5 bases and the J segment 4 bases; nucleotides outside the gene matches: 9. The CDR3 extends over 16 amino acids. CDR1 is SGHDN, CDR2 FVKESK, per germline. CDR3 region: CASSGPGQGHPDTQYF. The CDR3 DNA is TGTGCCAGCAGCGGTCCGGGACAGGGGCACCCAGATACGCAGTATTTT.

The chain uses TRBV4-3 and TRBJ1-1; TRBD1 is a possible D gene (6 bases). CDR1 and CDR2 (germline): LGHNA, YSLEER. This CDR3 contains 17 residues. Trimming took 0 bases from V and 1 from J, leaving 15 bases between them. The CDR3 sequence is CASSQDLGGGRNTEAFF. For the CDR3, the DNA is TGCGCCAGCAGCCAAGATCTCGGGGGGGGCAGGAACACTGAAGCTTTCTTT.

This chain uses TRBV19 with TRBJ1-4; 8 bases line up with TRBD1. The germline CDR1 and CDR2 sequences are LNHDA and SQIVND (reference sequence). This CDR3 region has 15 residues. V lost 5 bases to trimming and J lost 7 bases; unmatched junction nucleotides: 9. The CDR3 DNA follows: TGTGCCAGTAGTCCCTATGGGCAGGGGGCTGAAAAACTGTTTTTT. Amino acid sequence: CASSPYGQGAEKLFF.

The chain's CDR3 is CASSQDLTGTKSDTQYF. The CDR3 DNA sequence: TGCGCCAGCAGCCAAGATCTAACAGGGACAAAATCAGATACGCAGTATTTT. This rearrangement joins TRBV4-3 to TRBJ2-3; TRBD1 is a possible D gene (6 bases). V was clipped by 0 bases and J by 4 bases, with 17 bases between them. The CDR3 spans 17 residues. The germline V gene has CDR1 LGHNA and CDR2 YSLEER.

This chain connects TRBV11-3 to TRBJ2-3; TRBD2 matches at 7 bases. CDR3 length: 17 amino acids. V lost 1 base, J lost 6 bases, and 13 bases stayed unmatched. Germline-derived CDR1 and CDR2 are SGHNT and YENEEA. CDR3 DNA sequence: TGTGCCAGCAGCTTAGGACGGCGGGAGTGGGGTTCGGATACGCAGTATTTT. It yields the protein CASSLGRREWGSDTQYF.

The rearrangement links TRBV29-1 to TRBJ2-3, with D hard to call. Germline V lookup: CDR1 SQVTM, CDR2 ANQGSEA. Trimming removed 4 bases from V and 0 bases from J, with 14 bases in between. The CDR3 is 15 residues long. CDR3 sequence: CSVAFGSTSTDTQYF. CDR3 in DNA: TGCAGCGTTGCGTTCGGTTCTACTAGCACAGATACGCAGTATTTT.

The V and J genes are TRBV28 and TRBJ1-5; 9 nucleotides align to TRBD1. The CDR3 consists of 18 residues. V shed 7 bases, J shed 0 bases, and the junction held 13 bases outside the gene matches. The germline V gene has CDR1 MDHEN and CDR2 SYDVKM. CDR3 protein: CASTGWTGDDYSNQPQHF. CDR3 DNA sequence: TGTGCCAGCACCGGCTGGACAGGGGACGATTATAGCAATCAGCCCCAGCATTTT. The whole variable domain, filled in from reference TRBV28 and TRBJ1-5, reads DVKVTQSSRYLVKRTGEKVFLECVQDMDHENMFWYRQDPGLGLRLIYFSYDVKMKEKGDIPEGYSVSREKKERFSLILESASTNQTSMYLCASTGWTGDDYSNQPQHFGDGTRLSIL.

The chain couples TRBV13 to TRBJ2-7; D gene ambiguous. This CDR3 comprises 12 residues. V lost 5 bases and J lost 3, with 8 bases in between. CDR1 is PRHDT and CDR2 is FYEKMQ in the germline V gene (reference sequence). Here the CDR3 reads CASSLRSYEQYF. The CDR3 DNA follows: TGTGCCAGCAGCCTAAGAAGCTACGAGCAGTACTTC.

For the CDR3, the DNA is TGTGCCAGCTCTCGACCTAGCGGGAATGAGCAGTTCTTC. Protein: CASSRPSGNEQFF. The chain uses TRBV18 and TRBJ2-1; 8 bases line up with TRBD2. In germline, CDR1 is KGHSH, CDR2 LQKENI. J lost 7 bases, V lost 6 bases, and 5 bases had no gene match. The CDR3 runs 13 residues.

The chain recombines TRBV4-2 with TRBJ2-7; 10 positions agree with TRBD2. Germline assignment: CDR1 LGHNA and CDR2 YNFKEQ. V dropped 4 bases and J dropped 4; count of bases not matched to a gene: 7. The CDR3 loop spans 15 amino acids. This CDR3 reads CASSPSAGGRYEQYF. In nucleotides, the CDR3 is TGTGCCAGCAGCCCCTCAGCGGGAGGGCGGTACGAGCAGTACTTC.

The gene calls are TRBV5-5 and TRBJ1-1, with 7 bases fitting TRBD1. This CDR3 is 14 amino acids long. V lost 4 bases and J lost 2; bases outside the gene matches: 5. The germline V gene encodes CDR1 SGHKS and CDR2 YYEKEE (reference sequence). CDR3 loop: CASSPGTANTEAFF. Here the CDR3 DNA reads TGTGCCAGCAGCCCCGGGACAGCTAACACTGAAGCTTTCTTT.

The CDR3 region is CASSFSGSGGGTDTQYF. The DNA of the CDR3 is TGTGCCAGCAGTTTTTCCGGGAGCGGGGGGGGTACAGATACGCAGTATTTT. J is TRBJ2-3 and V is TRBV27; 10 nucleotides align to TRBD2. The V gene's germline CDR1 is MNHEY and CDR2 SMNVEV (reference sequence). V shed 3 bases and J 3 bases; nucleotides not matched to a gene: 9. The CDR3 is made up of 17 amino acids.

This sequence joins TRBV2 and TRBJ2-6; 7 bases map to TRBD1. Looked up from germline, CDR1 is SNHLY and CDR2 is FYNNEI. After removal of 4 bases from V and 13 bases from J, the junction contained 7 bases not matched to a gene. The CDR3 has 13 residues. This CDR3 reads CASSGIQGEVLTF. The CDR3 nucleotides are TGTGCCAGCAGTGGTATCCAGGGGGAGGTCCTGACTTTC.